These 13 T cell receptor beta chains were sequenced from one sample in a study of T cell changes during pregnancy in multiple sclerosis. Profiled with immunoSEQ multiplex PCR; TCRdb holds only in-frame clones, not every one. The sample holds 55,000 or so clones, roughly 90% seen once. The sample here was CD4+ T cells from peripheral blood mononuclear cells, taken after pregnancy. The receptors were sampled from a female donor with multiple sclerosis, enrolled in a pregnancy study.

V gene TRBV15 combines with J gene TRBJ2-3, with 8 bases fitting TRBD2. Germline-derived CDR1 and CDR2 are LNHNV and YYDKDF (reference sequence). The CDR3 loop spans 16 amino acids. V was clipped by 1 base and J by 5 bases; unmatched bases: 8. For the CDR3, the DNA is TGTGCCACCAGCAGAGTCGGGGGGGCCGGATTAGATACGCAGTATTTT. This gives the protein CATSRVGGAGLDTQYF.

The chain combines TRBV9 with TRBJ2-5; TRBD1 agrees at 9 bases. Germline trimming cut 3 bases from V and 4 bases from J; bases unmatched to any gene: 7. CDR3 length: 15 amino acids. CDR1 is SGDLS and CDR2 is YYNGEE in the germline V gene. The CDR3 DNA reads as TGTGCCAGCAGCGATTACAGGGGGCTGGGAGAGACCCAGTACTTC. It encodes CASSDYRGLGETQYF. Combining the CDR3 with reference TRBV9 and TRBJ2-5 gives the whole variable domain DSGVTQTPKHLITATGQRVTLRCSPRSGDLSVYWYQQSLDQGLQFLIQYYNGEERAKGNILERFSAQQFPDLHSELNLSSLELGDSALYFCASSDYRGLGETQYFGPGTRLLVL.

This rearrangement joins TRBV19 to TRBJ1-1, with TRBD1 as a possible D gene (6 bases). Germline V gene lookup returns CDR1 LNHDA and CDR2 SQIVND (reference sequence). V was cut by 4 bases and J by 4 bases, with 10 bases left in between. The CDR3 runs 13 residues. The CDR3 sequence is CASSNRDGTEAFF. The CDR3 coding sequence is TGTGCCAGTAGTAACAGGGACGGCACTGAAGCTTTCTTT.

The V gene is TRBV11-2, the J gene TRBJ2-7; 8 bases map to TRBD2. The length of the CDR3 is 14 residues. Germline CDR1 and CDR2: SGHAT and FQNNGV. J was trimmed by 7 bases and V by 6 bases; bases with no gene match: 11. The CDR3 nucleotides read TGTGCCAGCAGGCTACTTGGGACTAGGGGAGAGCAGTACTTC. Protein product: CASRLLGTRGEQYF.

The chain joins TRBV6-5 to TRBJ1-2, with TRBD1 identical over 8 bases. Trimming removed 5 bases from V and 9 bases from J; junction bases left unmatched: 5. CDR1 is MNHEY, CDR2 SVGAGI, per germline. The CDR3 is 12 residues long. CDR3 protein: CASSPGQGRYTF. The CDR3 region has the DNA TGTGCCAGCAGTCCAGGACAGGGCCGCTACACCTTC.

This clone was recorded once. The rearrangement uses TRBV27 and TRBJ2-1, with 16 bases fitting TRBD2. The CDR3 is 19 amino acids. Germline values: CDR1 MNHEY, CDR2 SMNVEV (reference sequence). V lost 6 bases, J lost 2 bases, and 10 bases stayed unmatched. For the CDR3, the DNA is TGTGCCAGCAGACCGGGACTAGCGGGGGGGTATTTAGCCTACAATGAGCAGTTCTTC. This codes for CASRPGLAGGYLAYNEQFF.

This clone was counted once. The V gene is TRBV7-8, the J gene TRBJ1-2; TRBD1 aligns across 8 bases. The germline V gene has CDR1 SGHVS and CDR2 FQNEAQ. The CDR3 has 14 amino acids. Unmatched junction bases numbered 3, after V lost 4 bases and J lost 2 bases. DNA of the CDR3: TGTGCCAGCAGCTCCAGACAGGGGAACTATGGCTACACCTTC. As protein: CASSSRQGNYGYTF.

J is TRBJ2-6 and V is TRBV2, with D possibly being TRBD1 (5 bases). The V end lost 7 bases, the J end lost 4 bases, and 8 bases lay between the germline ends. The germline gives CDR1 SNHLY, CDR2 FYNNEI. CDR3 length: 13 amino acids. In nucleotides, the CDR3 is TGTGCCAGCAAAGGGGCGGGGGCCAACGTCCTGACTTTC. Residues: CASKGAGANVLTF.

The count of this clone is one. The chain employs TRBV6-5 and TRBJ2-7, with D maybe TRBD2 (6 bases). This CDR3 contains 12 residues. The V gene's germline CDR1 is MNHEY and CDR2 SVGAGI. Deletions cut 6 bases from V and 7 bases from J, with 13 bases between. The CDR3 DNA follows: TGTGCCAGCAGGGGCGGGGCGATGGAGCAGTACTTC. The encoded protein is CASRGGAMEQYF.

The V and J genes are TRBV7-9 and TRBJ2-2; TRBD1 matches 8 bases. With 5 bases clipped from V and 9 bases from J, the junction kept 11 bases outside the gene matches. Germline CDR1 SEHNR, CDR2 FQNEAQ (reference sequence). The CDR3 covers 15 residues. CDR3 sequence: CASSPTLDRDRELFF. The CDR3 bases are TGTGCCAGCAGCCCAACCCTGGACAGGGACCGGGAGCTGTTTTTT.

The chain joins TRBV25-1 to TRBJ2-2; 7 nucleotides align to TRBD1. CDR3 length equals 15 residues. Losses at the gene ends were 7 bases for V and 7 bases for J; bases not matched to a gene: 12. The germline V gene has CDR1 MGHDK and CDR2 SYGVNS. The CDR3 reads CASTARQGVFGELFF. The CDR3 nucleotides read TGTGCCAGCACCGCCCGACAGGGAGTTTTCGGGGAGCTGTTTTTT.

This clone was seen a single time. The genes are TRBV7-8 and TRBJ2-2; 7 bases agree with TRBD2. The germline V gene encodes CDR1 SGHVS and CDR2 FQNEAQ. Losses at the gene ends were 3 bases for V and 0 bases for J; bases not matched to a gene: 4. The CDR3 has 16 residues. The CDR3 nucleotides read TGTGCCAGCAGCTTGAGTAGCGGGCCGAACACCGGGGAGCTGTTTTTT. Translated: CASSLSSGPNTGELFF.

This clone was found once. This chain links TRBV6-5 with TRBJ2-2; D is ambiguous. Germline CDR1 is MNHEY and CDR2 is SVGAGI. The V end was cut by 0 bases, the J end by 1 base, with 9 bases between. The CDR3 covers 16 residues. The CDR3 protein is CASSYSMSGNTGELFF. CDR3 nucleotide sequence: TGTGCCAGCAGTTACTCGATGTCAGGGAACACCGGGGAGCTGTTTTTT.